This T cell receptor (beta chain) was found in a study of shared clonotypes between healthy human individuals. Of note for this clone: The same CDR3 arises from other DNA sequences in this sample as well.

CD45RO negativity and positive selection for CCR7 defined naive CD8 cells, a population that excluded terminally differentiated effector memory CD45RA+ cells. Data came from immunoSEQ multiplex PCR; TCRdb stores just in-frame clones and leaves some out. Found here are roughly 570,000 clones, roughly 98% of them singletons; the top ten hold 0.3%. The V gene's germline CDR1 is MNHEY and CDR2 SMNVEV (reference sequence). V was clipped by 6 bases and J by 4 bases; unmatched bases: 5. The CDR3 spans 15 residues. The receptor comes from a young man in good health. The V call is TRBV27, the J call TRBJ2-1, with TRBD2 matching over 11 bases. What was sequenced was naive CD8+ T cells sorted from blood. CDR3: CASSPGTSGYNEQFF. The CDR3 region has the DNA TGTGCCAGCAGCCCCGGGACTAGCGGATACAATGAGCAGTTCTTC.